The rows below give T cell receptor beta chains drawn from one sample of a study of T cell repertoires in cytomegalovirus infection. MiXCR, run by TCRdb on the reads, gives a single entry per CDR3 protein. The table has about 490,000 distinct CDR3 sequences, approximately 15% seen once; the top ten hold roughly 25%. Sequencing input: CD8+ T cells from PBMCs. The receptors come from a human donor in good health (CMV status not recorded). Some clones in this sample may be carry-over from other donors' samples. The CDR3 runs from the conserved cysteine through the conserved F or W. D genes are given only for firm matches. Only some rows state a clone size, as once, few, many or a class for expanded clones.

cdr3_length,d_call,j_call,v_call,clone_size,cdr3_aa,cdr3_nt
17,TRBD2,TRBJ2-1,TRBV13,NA,CASSLASLAGGVNEQFF,TGTGCCAGCAGCTTAGCCTCACTAGCGGGGGGTGTCAATGAGCAGTTCTTC
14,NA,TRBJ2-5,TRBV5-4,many,CASSLYSGQETQYF,TGTGCCAGCAGCTTGTACTCCGGCCAAGAGACCCAGTACTTC
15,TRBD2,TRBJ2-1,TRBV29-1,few,CSVDQTSGVYNEQFF,TGCAGCGTTGACCAGACTAGCGGGGTTTACAATGAGCAGTTCTTC
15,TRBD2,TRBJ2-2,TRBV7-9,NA,CASSDTSGGTGELFF,TGTGCCAGCAGCGATACTAGCGGGGGCACCGGGGAGCTGTTTTTT
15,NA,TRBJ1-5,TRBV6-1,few,CASSEYALDNQPQHF,TGTGCCAGCAGTGAATACGCCCTGGACAATCAGCCCCAGCATTTT
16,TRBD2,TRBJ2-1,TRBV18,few,CASSLGLAVPYNEQFF,TGTGCCAGCTCACTAGGACTAGCGGTGCCCTACAATGAGCAGTTCTTC
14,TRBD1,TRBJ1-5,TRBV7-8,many,CASSIQGTNQPQHF,TGTGCCAGCAGCATACAGGGGACGAATCAGCCCCAGCATTTT
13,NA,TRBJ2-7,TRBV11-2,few,CASSLWLQVEQYF,TGTGCCAGCAGCTTATGGCTACAGGTCGAGCAGTACTTC
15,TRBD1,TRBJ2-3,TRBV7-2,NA,CARSLGSGGPDTQYF,TGTGCCAGAAGCTTAGGGTCAGGGGGCCCAGATACGCAGTATTTT
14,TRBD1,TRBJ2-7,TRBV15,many,CATSRAGQVYEQYF,TGTGCCACCAGCAGAGCCGGACAGGTGTACGAGCAGTACTTC
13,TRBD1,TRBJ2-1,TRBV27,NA,CASQGQEYNVQFF,TGTGCCAGCCAGGGACAGGAGTACAATGTGCAGTTCTTC
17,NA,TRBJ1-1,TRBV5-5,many,CASTHGPFPGKNTEAFF,TGTGCCAGCACTCATGGGCCGTTCCCGGGTAAGAACACTGAAGCTTTCTTT
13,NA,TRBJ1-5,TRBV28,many,CASSFTRIQPQHF,TGTGCCAGCAGTTTCACTAGAATCCAGCCCCAGCATTTT
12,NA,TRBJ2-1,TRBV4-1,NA,CASSQQYNEQFF,TGCGCCAGCAGCCAGCAGTACAATGAGCAGTTCTTC
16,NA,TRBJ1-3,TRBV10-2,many,CASSEGLRGAGNTIYF,TGCGCCAGCAGTGAGGGGTTACGAGGGGCTGGAAACACCATATATTTT
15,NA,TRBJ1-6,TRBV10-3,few,CAIRRDLSDNSPLHF,TGTGCCATCAGGAGAGATCTTTCCGATAATTCACCCCTCCACTTT
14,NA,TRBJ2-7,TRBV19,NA,CASSPGQTSYERYF,TGTGCCAGTAGCCCAGGACAGACCTCCTACGAGCGGTACTTC
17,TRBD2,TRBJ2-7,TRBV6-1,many,CASRPGLAGVGAYEQYF,TGTGCCAGCAGGCCGGGACTAGCGGGAGTAGGGGCCTACGAGCAGTACTTC
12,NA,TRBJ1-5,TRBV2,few,CASSRSRQPQHF,TGTGCCAGCAGTAGGTCCAGGCAGCCCCAGCATTTT
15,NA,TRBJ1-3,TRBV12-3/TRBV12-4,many,CASSLGDFSGNTIYF,TGTGCCAGCAGTTTGGGGGATTTCTCTGGAAACACCATATATTTT
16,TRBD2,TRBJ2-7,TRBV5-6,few,CASSLALAGFAYEQYF,TGTGCCAGCAGCTTGGCCCTAGCGGGATTTGCCTACGAGCAGTACTTC
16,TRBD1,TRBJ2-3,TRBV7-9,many,CASSTLGQPSTDTQYF,TGTGCCAGCAGCACCCTGGGACAGCCTAGCACAGATACGCAGTATTTT
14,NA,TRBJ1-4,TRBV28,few,CASSLGRRPEKLFF,TGTGCCAGCAGTTTGGGGCGAAGGCCTGAAAAACTGTTTTTT
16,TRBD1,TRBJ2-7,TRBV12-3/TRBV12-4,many,CASSVRGQGASYEQYF,TGTGCCAGCAGTGTTAGAGGACAGGGGGCCTCCTACGAGCAGTACTTC
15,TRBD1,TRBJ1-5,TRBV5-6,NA,CASSLAETGIQPQHF,TGTGCCAGCAGCTTGGCGGAGACAGGGATCCAGCCCCAGCATTTT
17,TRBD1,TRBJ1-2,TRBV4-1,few,CASSPRQMDRGDYGYTF,TGCGCCAGCAGCCCAAGGCAAATGGACAGGGGAGACTATGGCTACACCTTC
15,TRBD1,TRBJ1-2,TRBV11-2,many,CASSPDRGKNYGYTF,TGTGCCAGCAGCCCCGACAGGGGAAAAAACTATGGCTACACCTTC
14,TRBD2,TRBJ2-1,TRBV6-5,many,CASSYSGLANEQFF,TGTGCCAGCAGTTACTCGGGACTAGCCAATGAGCAGTTCTTC
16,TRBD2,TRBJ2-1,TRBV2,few,CASLQGLASRDNEQFF,TGTGCCAGCCTCCAGGGACTAGCCTCGAGGGACAATGAGCAGTTCTTC
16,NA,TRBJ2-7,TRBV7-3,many,CASSPQGGDPPYEQYF,TGTGCCAGCAGCCCCCAAGGAGGGGACCCTCCCTACGAGCAGTACTTC
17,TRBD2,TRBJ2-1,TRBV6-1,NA,CASSEKRLAGGVNEQFF,TGTGCCAGCAGTGAAAAGAGACTAGCGGGGGGTGTCAATGAGCAGTTCTTC
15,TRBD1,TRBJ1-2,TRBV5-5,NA,CASSNRDRGLDGYTF,TGTGCCAGCAGCAACCGGGACAGGGGGCTGGATGGCTACACCTTC
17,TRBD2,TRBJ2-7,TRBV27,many,CASSSGLAGGITYEQYF,TGTGCCAGCAGTTCGGGACTAGCGGGGGGGATCACCTACGAGCAGTACTTC
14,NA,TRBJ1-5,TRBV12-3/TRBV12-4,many,CASSFEQGAQPQHF,TGTGCCAGCAGTTTTGAACAGGGAGCTCAGCCCCAGCATTTT
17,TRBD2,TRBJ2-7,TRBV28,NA,CASSLRPWREGPYEQYF,TGTGCCAGCAGTTTGCGCCCTTGGCGGGAGGGACCCTACGAGCAGTACTTC
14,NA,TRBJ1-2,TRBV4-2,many,CASSQGRANYGYTF,TGTGCCAGCAGCCAAGGGCGGGCTAACTATGGCTACACCTTC
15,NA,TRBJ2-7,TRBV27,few,CASSPLARAAYEQYF,TGTGCCAGCAGTCCGCTAGCGCGAGCAGCCTACGAGCAGTACTTC
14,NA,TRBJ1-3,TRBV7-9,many,CASSPSDSGNTIYF,TGTGCCAGCAGCCCATCGGATTCTGGAAACACCATATATTTT
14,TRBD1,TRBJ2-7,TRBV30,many,CAWTPGQGQSEQYF,TGTGCCTGGACCCCGGGACAGGGACAAAGCGAGCAGTACTTC
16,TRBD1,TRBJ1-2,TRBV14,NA,CASSITPGGRENGYTF,TGTGCCAGCAGCATCACACCAGGGGGCAGGGAGAATGGCTACACCTTC
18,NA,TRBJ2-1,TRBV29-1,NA,CSVEGHGHGQGYYNEQFF,TGCAGCGTTGAAGGCCACGGACATGGGCAGGGATATTACAATGAGCAGTTCTTC